These T cell receptor beta chains were read from a single sample in a study of patients and donors after allogeneic stem cell transplantation. TCRdb ran MiXCR on the RT-PCR reads and lists one entry per CDR3 protein. The data contain over 400,000 distinct CDR3 sequences, 16% of them singletons. The sequenced sample consisted of blood, either unsorted or a sorted T cell fraction (not recorded which). Source of these receptors: a human donor who was either an allogeneic HSCT recipient or a stem cell or donor lymphocyte infusion donor (not recorded which). It is not recorded whose cells these are; they may come from a transplant donor. Both conserved end residues are part of each CDR3. The D gene is left open where the match is weak. The size entry is marked missing in some rows and otherwise reads once, few, many or a size class.

j_call v_call clone_size d_call cdr3_aa cdr3_nt
TRBJ1-2 TRBV21-1 - - CASSKRGRDRDGYTF TGTGCCAGCAGCAAACGAGGGCGGGATAGGGATGGCTACACCTTC
TRBJ2-5 TRBV7-9 many - CASSLAGRTQETQYF TGTGCCAGCAGCTTAGCGGGCCGGACTCAAGAGACCCAGTACTTC
TRBJ2-1 TRBV30 few - CAWSVYGRTYNEQFF TGTGCCTGGAGTGTTTATGGGAGGACCTACAATGAGCAGTTCTTC
TRBJ1-1 TRBV20-1 few - CSARVGGMPEAFF TGCAGTGCTAGGGTCGGAGGGATGCCTGAAGCTTTCTTT
TRBJ2-7 TRBV20-1 - TRBD1 CSARGQGAYEQYF TGCAGTGCTAGAGGGCAGGGGGCGTACGAGCAGTACTTC
TRBJ1-2 TRBV7-3 - TRBD1 CASRAGSGQNYGYTF TGTGCCAGCAGGGCCGGCTCGGGACAGAACTATGGCTACACCTTC
TRBJ2-1 TRBV7-9 - - CASSLGGSNNEQFF TGTGCCAGCAGCTTAGGGGGCAGCAACAATGAGCAGTTCTTC
TRBJ1-1 TRBV2 - - CASRQQGVVTEAFF TGTGCCAGCAGACAACAGGGAGTCGTCACTGAAGCTTTCTTT
TRBJ1-5 TRBV20-1 few - CSAAGNNQPQHF TGCAGTGCTGCGGGCAACAATCAGCCCCAGCATTTT
TRBJ2-3 TRBV4-2 few TRBD1 CASRQGQGVTDTQYF TGTGCCAGCCGACAGGGACAGGGAGTTACAGATACGCAGTATTTT
TRBJ2-1 TRBV4-1 - TRBD1 CASSQPGTAYNEQFF TGCGCCAGCAGCCAGCCCGGGACAGCCTACAATGAGCAGTTCTTC
TRBJ2-5 TRBV5-1 - - CASSSQGLGETQYF TGCGCCAGCAGCTCCCAGGGTCTGGGAGAGACCCAGTACTTC
TRBJ2-7 TRBV6-5 few TRBD2 CASSYPPGGHEQYF TGTGCCAGCAGTTACCCCCCGGGAGGGCACGAGCAGTACTTC
TRBJ2-3 TRBV12-3/TRBV12-4 - TRBD1 CASSFEQGTDTQYF TGTGCCAGCAGTTTCGAACAGGGGACAGATACGCAGTATTTT
TRBJ2-2 TRBV5-1 - - CASKMGLNTGELFF TGCGCCAGCAAGATGGGCTTAAACACCGGGGAGCTGTTTTTT
TRBJ2-3 TRBV4-3 - - CASSQVEGPSDTQYF TGCGCCAGCAGCCAGGTTGAGGGCCCCTCAGATACGCAGTATTTT
TRBJ2-1 TRBV4-2 once TRBD2 CASSQALLAADNEQFF TGTGCCAGCAGCCAGGCTTTACTAGCGGCAGACAATGAGCAGTTCTTC
TRBJ2-7 TRBV5-1 - - CASSPTTGSGEQYF TGCGCCAGCAGCCCCACGACAGGATCGGGCGAGCAGTACTTC
TRBJ2-5 TRBV5-4 - TRBD2 CASSPRTSSETQYF TGTGCCAGCAGCCCGCGGACTAGTTCAGAGACCCAGTACTTC
TRBJ2-4 TRBV4-1 few TRBD2 CASSLMGGTQYF TGCGCCAGCAGCCTAATGGGGGGGACTCAGTACTTC
TRBJ2-1 TRBV20-1 few - CSARGQGYNEQFF TGCAGTGCTAGAGGGCAGGGGTACAATGAGCAGTTCTTC
TRBJ1-6 TRBV5-4 - - CASSRDGLEGYNSPLHF TGTGCCAGCAGCCGTGACGGTCTCGAAGGATATAATTCACCCCTCCACTTT
TRBJ1-4 TRBV21-1 - - CASGAGYATNEKLFF TGTGCCAGCGGGGCTGGATATGCAACTAATGAAAAACTGTTTTTT